This note documents a single TCR beta chain sequence. The target of this receptor is not known. No much larger clone is present one base from it, and per-base qualities are unavailable. This sample stems from a study of blood T cell repertoires in COVID-19 (dated by TCRdb to 2020 to 2021). As for the study more broadly: The collaborator samples originated in the United States, Italy and Spain and spanned the acute and convalescent phases of COVID-19. The prospective study material was composed of cDNA or gDNA derived from T cells, B-cell-depleted T cells, or PBMCs. The dataset comprised deeply sampled blood TCRbeta repertoires from subjects exposed to, actively infected with, or recovered from COVID-19. A freely available public database, intended as a resource for researchers studying the immune response to SARS-CoV-2, is where the repertoires were released. The samples were drawn from the first 160 participants of the ongoing ImmuneRACE study and from 1,254 subjects provided by 6 global collaborators. A de-identified subject ID, COVID-19 status, age in years and sex were almost always included in the sample metadata. HLA class I and class II types, where available, came from metadata supplied by the sample provider rather than from assay-based typing.

Findings and caveats that apply to the study as a whole: Clinical and demographic metadata were provided uncurated, with the amount varying by source and participant.

The germline V gene (reference sequence) provides CDR1 LGHDT and CDR2 YNNKEL. The CDR3 starts with the cysteine, ends with the phenylalanine, and has 15 residues. CDR3 DNA is the only sequence kept; it has 45 bases, read in frame from the first base. From V the trimming removes 2 bases and from J it removes 3 bases, while the gene matches leave 3 bases of the junction unaccounted for. The immunoSEQ Assay, a bias-controlled multiplex PCR, was used to amplify TCRbeta CDR3 regions from genomic DNA. In the authors' own workflow: The number of nucleated cells in each sample was estimated from the amplification of reference gene primers within the assay. Sequence reads were collapsed and filtered to measure the absolute abundance of every unique TCRbeta CDR3 rearrangement. For each sample, productive Simpson clonality was calculated as the square root of Simpson's diversity index over productive rearrangements. Imported from immuneACCESS, the table was reduced by TCRdb to in-frame sequences with V and J called. These copies leave out some clones; in studies compared against another copy, an unresolved V gene accounts for under half, and the cause of the remainder is not known. The DNA was the basis for D and trimming; V, J and clone size are from that table. Present in this sample are 95,000 to 150,000 clones, about nine tenths of which were seen just once. The top ten hold less than 5% of the sample.

Collaborating institutions collected whole blood in K2EDTA tubes following their own protocols. For TCRbeta analysis, collaborators shipped samples in one of three forms: frozen whole blood, isolated PBMCs, or DNA extracted from either of those sample types. This sequence originates from a man aged 35 to 55 with acute or convalescent COVID-19. The material sequenced was peripheral blood. The receptor chain draws on TRBV3-1 (or the pseudogene TRBV3-2) and TRBJ2-5, with 10 bases matching TRBD2. For the CDR3, the sequence is CASSQRTSGKETQYF. The nucleotide sequence is given as TGTGCCAGCAGCCAACGCACTAGCGGGAAAGAGACCCAGTACTTC.